This T cell receptor beta chain was retrieved from a study of T cells in tuberculosis. Profiled with immunoSEQ multiplex PCR; TCRdb holds only in-frame clones, not every one. The table has roughly 40,000 clones, 95% seen once. Germline V gives CDR1 SGHAT, CDR2 FQNNGV. Trimming removed 5 bases at V and 3 bases at J, with 17 bases between. The CDR3 has 16 amino acids. This sequence originates from a donor aged 10 to 29 with latent tuberculosis or without tuberculosis infection. Sequences were obtained from PBMCs. This rearrangement joins TRBV11-2 to TRBJ2-4; a possible D gene is TRBD1 (6 bases). CDR3 DNA: TGTGCCAGCAGCCGCTTTGGCAGGGGAGACAAAAACATTCAGTACTTC. Amino acids: CASSRFGRGDKNIQYF.